One and the same sample provided the 27 T cell receptor beta chains below, sequenced in a study of CD8+CD57+ T cells in acquired aplastic anemia. Genomic DNA templated the TCR beta VDJ and CDR3 profiling. Via MiXCR, TCRdb re-called the reads, giving one row per CDR3 protein. The sample has about 180,000 distinct CDR3 sequences, just over 45% seen once. The sequencing sample was made of sorted CD4+, CD8+, or CD8+CD57+ T cells (not recorded which) from PBMCs. Receptors were obtained from a human donor in good health.

The chain couples TRBV20-1 to TRBJ1-5, with TRBD1 matching over 9 bases. Germline trimming cut 6 bases from V and 4 bases from J; bases unmatched to any gene: 4. The CDR3 is made up of 13 amino acids. From germline, CDR1 is DFQATT and CDR2 SNEGSKA (reference sequence). In DNA, the CDR3 is TGCAGTGCGACGGGACAGGGTAATCAGCCCCAGCATTTT. This sequence encodes CSATGQGNQPQHF.

This clonotype was seen at least ten times. Here the CDR3 reads CASSVDPRPLAGVNEQFF. The CDR3 DNA sequence: TGTGCCAGCAGCGTAGACCCCCGGCCTTTAGCGGGAGTGAATGAGCAGTTCTTC. The genes are TRBV9 and TRBJ2-1; 9 bases fit TRBD2. CDR1 is SGDLS, CDR2 YYNGEE, per germline. Trimming at V came to 0 bases and at J to 7 bases, leaving 14 bases not matched to a gene. This CDR3 spans 18 amino acids.

This clonotype was counted only a few times. V usage is TRBV20-1 and J usage is TRBJ2-7, with D unclear. V was shortened by 4 bases and J by 3 bases, with 22 bases between the two germline ends. Germline CDR1 is DFQATT and CDR2 is SNEGSKA (reference sequence). The CDR3 extends over 16 amino acids. In DNA, the CDR3 is TGCAGTGCTATGACTGAGCTTTTGTCCGCCGGCTACGAGCAGTACTTC. This translates into CSAMTELLSAGYEQYF.

This clonotype was detected many times. The rearrangement joins TRBV20-1 to TRBJ2-7, with a weak D call TRBD2 (6 bases). V gave up 5 bases and J gave up 7 bases, with 15 bases separating them. The CDR3 has 12 amino acids. Per the germline V gene, CDR1 is DFQATT and CDR2 is SNEGSKA (reference sequence). CDR3 coding DNA: TGCAGTGCTCCCGGGGGTGGCGTTGAGCAGTACTTC. Protein product: CSAPGGGVEQYF.

The chain combines TRBV7-2 with TRBJ2-1; TRBD2 is a possible D gene (6 bases). The J call is doubtful: the DNA matches TRBJ2-5 better. CDR1 and CDR2 (germline): SGHTA, FQGNSA. The CDR3 contains 13 residues. The CDR3 region is CASRRGLQETQYF. CDR3 coding DNA: TGTGCCAGCAGGAGGGGACTCCAAGAGACCCAGTACTTC.

This clonotype was recorded a few times. The chain is built from TRBV30 and TRBJ2-1; TRBD2 agrees at 16 bases. The V segment lost 3 bases and the J segment 8 bases; nucleotides outside the gene matches: 4. Germline V gene sequence: CDR1 GTSNPN, CDR2 SVGIG (reference sequence). The CDR3 runs 15 residues. The CDR3: CAWSEGLAGGYEQFF. Here the CDR3 DNA reads TGTGCCTGGAGCGAGGGACTAGCGGGAGGGTATGAGCAGTTCTTC.

The chain is built from TRBV20-1 and TRBJ1-6, with D hard to call. V lost 6 bases and J lost 7, with 13 bases in between. This CDR3 comprises 13 residues. Looked up from germline, CDR1 is DFQATT and CDR2 is SNEGSKA (reference sequence). CDR3 sequence reads: CSAVRDANSPLHF. The CDR3 DNA is TGCAGTGCCGTCAGAGACGCAAATTCACCCCTCCACTTT.

This clonotype showed up many times. This chain joins TRBV12-3 or TRBV12-4 and TRBJ1-1; unclear D gene. CDR3 size: 13 residues. V lost 2 bases to trimming and J lost 10 bases, with 14 bases between them. The CDR3 coding sequence is TGTGCCAGCAGTTTAAATACCGGCTTGAGAGCTTTCTTT. Encoded protein: CASSLNTGLRAFF.

This clonotype occurred many times. This chain joins TRBV6-5 and TRBJ1-2; D might be TRBD1 (6 bases). The CDR3 is 14 residues long. Per germline, CDR1 MNHEY and CDR2 SVGAGI. V was shortened by 2 bases and J by 8 bases, with 15 bases between the two germline ends. The CDR3 region is CASSYRKQGYGYTF. As DNA, the CDR3 is TGTGCCAGCAGTTACCGAAAACAGGGTTACGGCTACACCTTC.

This clonotype was picked up many times. The CDR3 nucleotides are TGTGCCAGCAGCTTACGATATCTCTCACGGGAGACCCAGTACTTC. This gives the protein CASSLRYLSRETQYF. This chain connects TRBV7-2 to TRBJ2-5; the D is unclear. From germline, CDR1 is SGHTA and CDR2 FQGNSA. With 2 bases removed from V and 5 bases from J, the gap between germline ends came to 15 bases. The CDR3 is 15 amino acids.

The rearrangement joins TRBV10-3 to TRBJ1-6; TRBD1 is a possible D gene (6 bases). Looked up from germline, CDR1 is ENHRY and CDR2 is SYGVKD. The CDR3 extends over 15 amino acids. V was pared by 6 bases and J by 0 bases, with 9 bases between. The CDR3 DNA is TGTGCCATCAGAGAGGACAGCTCCTATAATTCACCCCTCCACTTT. Translation gives CAIREDSSYNSPLHF.

The V and J genes are TRBV9 and TRBJ2-1; 8 bases map to TRBD2. Per the germline V gene, CDR1 is SGDLS and CDR2 is YYNGEE. V shed 0 bases and J 5 bases; nucleotides not matched to a gene: 7. The CDR3 sequence is 16 residues long. CDR3 sequence (DNA): TGTGCCAGCAGCGTAGAAACGGGAGGGTTGCACAATGAGCAGTTCTTC. It yields the protein CASSVETGGLHNEQFF.

The chain carries TRBV5-1 and TRBJ2-7; 8 bases agree with TRBD1. The V gene end was trimmed by 0 bases and the J gene end by 3 bases; junction bases not matched to a gene: 5. The CDR3 spans 15 residues. In germline, CDR1 is SGHRS, CDR2 YFSETQ. This CDR3 is CASSLAWTGHYEQYF. In DNA form, the CDR3 reads TGCGCCAGCAGCTTGGCATGGACAGGGCACTACGAGCAGTACTTC.

The V and J genes are TRBV2 and TRBJ2-7; maybe TRBD2 (6 bases). V dropped 9 bases and J dropped 3 bases, with 18 bases sitting between them. Looked up from germline, CDR1 is SNHLY and CDR2 is FYNNEI. CDR3 length equals 14 residues. The CDR3 loop is CASHLRGELYEQYF. CDR3 nucleotides: TGTGCCAGTCATCTCCGCGGGGAACTCTACGAGCAGTACTTC.

The V call is TRBV15, the J call TRBJ1-5; no clear D. Germline V gives CDR1 LNHNV, CDR2 YYDKDF (reference sequence). Trimming stripped 0 bases from V and 7 bases from J, with 7 bases between. The CDR3 extends over 13 amino acids. CDR3 coding DNA: TGTGCCACCAGCAGAGAGGGGTACCAGCCCCAGCATTTT. This sequence encodes CATSREGYQPQHF.

V and J are TRBV7-8 and TRBJ2-7, with TRBD2 matching over 9 bases. The trim removed 3 bases at V and 1 base at J, leaving 4 bases unmatched. This CDR3 comprises 15 residues. Germline-derived CDR1 and CDR2 are SGHVS and FQNEAQ. The CDR3 protein is CASSLGGGASYEQYF. Written as DNA, the CDR3 is TGTGCCAGCAGCTTGGGCGGGGGGGCTTCCTACGAGCAGTACTTC.

The chain has TRBV11-2 and TRBJ2-1; D possibly corresponds to TRBD2 (5 bases). CDR3 size: 17 residues. Germline V gives CDR1 SGHAT, CDR2 FQNNGV. V dropped 1 base and J dropped 0 bases, with 13 bases sitting between them. This CDR3 is CASSLGPGGFSYNEQFF. Written as DNA, the CDR3 is TGTGCCAGCAGCTTAGGACCCGGAGGATTCTCCTACAATGAGCAGTTCTTC.

This clonotype appeared many times. Here the CDR3 DNA reads TGTGCCAGCAGCCCAAGACCCTCGGGACTAGTTTGGACCCAGTACTTC. Translating gives CASSPRPSGLVWTQYF. V is TRBV7-2 and J is TRBJ2-5; 8 bases are shared with TRBD2. The J segment lost 7 bases and the V segment lost 5 bases, leaving 15 bases of the junction unmatched. CDR3 length: 16 residues. The germline CDR1 and CDR2 sequences are SGHTA and FQGNSA.

A word on this clonotype: Possible read error: a much larger clone is one base away. CDR3 region: CASSPMTDTSSYEQYF. The CDR3 coding sequence is TGTGCCAGCAGCCCCATGACAGACACCTCATCCTACGAGCAGTACTTC. V is TRBV3-1 and J is TRBJ2-7, with a weak D call TRBD1 (5 bases). The V end lost 4 bases, the J end lost 1 base, and 17 bases lay between the germline ends. Germline-derived CDR1 and CDR2 are LGHDT and YNNKEL (reference sequence). This CDR3 comprises 16 residues.

The chain recombines TRBV9 with TRBJ1-6, with D possibly matching TRBD1 (5 bases). Trimming pared 4 bases from V and 6 bases from J, leaving 20 bases between. This CDR3 contains 17 residues. Looked up from germline, CDR1 is SGDLS and CDR2 is YYNGEE. The DNA for the CDR3 is TGTGCCAGCAGCCATGTCGGGGCCCGAACCGGTAATTCACCCCTCCACTTT. It encodes CASSHVGARTGNSPLHF.

CDR3 sequence reads: CATSRVEGNEKLFF. The DNA for the CDR3 is TGTGCCACCAGCAGAGTGGAGGGGAATGAAAAACTGTTTTTT. This chain links TRBV15 with TRBJ1-4, with TRBD1 as a possible D gene (5 bases). Trimming cost V 1 base and J 5 bases, with 8 bases left between them. The germline V gene encodes CDR1 LNHNV and CDR2 YYDKDF (reference sequence). This CDR3 has 14 amino acids.

This clonotype was found many times. The chain is built from TRBV6-1 and TRBJ1-1, with 9 bases that match TRBD1. The CDR3 is 13 residues long. The V segment lost 5 bases and the J segment 4 bases; nucleotides outside the gene matches: 2. From germline, CDR1 is MNHNS and CDR2 SASEGT. DNA for the CDR3: TGTGCCAGCAGTCCGGACAGGGGCACTGAAGCTTTCTTT. It yields the protein CASSPDRGTEAFF.

This clonotype occurred many times. The chain combines TRBV2 with TRBJ1-5; 8 positions agree with TRBD1. CDR1 and CDR2 from the germline V gene are SNHLY and FYNNEI. The CDR3 consists of 17 residues. The ends lost 5 bases at V and 0 bases at J; junction bases unmatched: 9. The CDR3 loop reads CASSLRDRLYSNQPQHF. The CDR3 nucleotides read TGTGCCAGCAGTCTCCGGGACAGGCTATATAGCAATCAGCCCCAGCATTTT.

This clonotype has a count of ten or more. The chain carries TRBV19 and TRBJ2-5; D is unresolved. The V end lost 5 bases, the J end lost 5 bases, and 9 bases lay between the germline ends. In germline, CDR1 is LNHDA, CDR2 SQIVND (reference sequence). The CDR3 covers 12 residues. CDR3 in DNA: TGTGCCAGTAGTTTAACCGGGGAGACCCAGTACTTC. It encodes CASSLTGETQYF.

This clonotype was seen repeatedly, ten times or more. Written as DNA, the CDR3 is TGTGCCAGTCGACAGGTCGGGGGGAACACTGAAGCTTTCTTT. Protein: CASRQVGGNTEAFF. The rearrangement links TRBV19 to TRBJ1-1, with D perhaps TRBD1 (6 bases). The CDR3 is 14 residues long. Germline lookup yields CDR1 LNHDA and CDR2 SQIVND (reference sequence). V lost 8 bases and J lost 1, with 14 bases in between. Variable domain in full (rest from reference TRBV19 and TRBJ1-1): DGGITQSPKYLFRKEGQNVTLSCEQNLNHDAMYWYRQDPGQGLRLIYYSQIVNDFQKGDIAEGYSVSREKKESFPLTVTSAQKNPTAFYLCASRQVGGNTEAFFGQGTRLTVV.

The chain links TRBV2 to TRBJ2-7, with a possible D match to TRBD1 (6 bases). Trimming took 5 bases from V and 4 from J, leaving 15 bases between them. In germline, CDR1 is SNHLY, CDR2 FYNNEI. This CDR3 has 14 residues. CDR3: CASSLGGGVYEQYF. In DNA form, the CDR3 reads TGTGCCAGCAGTTTAGGGGGTGGGGTGTACGAGCAGTACTTC.

This clonotype showed up just once. V and J are TRBV10-1 and TRBJ2-5, with 12 positions matching TRBD2. The CDR3 loop spans 14 amino acids. Germline V lookup: CDR1 WNHNN, CDR2 SYGVQD (reference sequence). The V gene end was trimmed by 5 bases and the J gene end by 5 bases; junction bases not matched to a gene: 3. CDR3 in DNA: TGCGCCAGCAGTCTAGCGGGAGGGCCGGAGACCCAGTACTTC. Its protein product is CASSLAGGPETQYF.